This T cell receptor beta chain stems from a study of T cells in Graves' hyperthyroidism and ophthalmopathy. In its sample, this clonotype was seen a few times. The antigen remains undetermined. The study, taken as a whole, reports: Among clonotypes expanded in thyroid above 0.001, most were also found in blood. Ophthalmopathy was predicted by the model a median of roughly 6.6 months ahead of onset.

Per the germline V gene, CDR1 is MDHEN and CDR2 is SYDVKM. This CDR3 spans 11 amino acids. Trimming shortened V by 4 bases and J by 4 bases, and 4 bases separated the two germline ends. Diagnoses were established using clinical symptoms, serum thyroxine and TRAb, thyroid ultrasound and orbital computed tomography. The CDR3 regions of TCR beta were amplified from RNA transcripts. During a first-round RT-PCR of the TCR CDR3, the HTBI primer set was used. TCRdb processed the multiplex PCR reads anew with MiXCR; each CDR3 protein has one entry. Of approximately 690,000 distinct CDR3 sequences in the sample, roughly 20% were seen once.

Sequenced sample: blood. The chain has TRBV28 and TRBJ1-2; D gene uncertain. This TCR came from a man aged 30 to 45 with Graves' ophthalmopathy. The CDR3 DNA sequence: TGTGCCAGCAGTTCGCCCTATGGCTACACCTTC. Residues: CASSSPYGYTF.